A selection of T cell receptor beta chains follows, all from one sample in a study of T cells in Graves' hyperthyroidism and ophthalmopathy. TCRdb re-called the multiplex PCR reads with MiXCR, one entry per CDR3 protein. The table lists around 300,000 distinct CDR3 sequences, roughly 13% of them singletons, with 34% in the top ten. Sequencing was done on a sample of blood. These TCRs come from a woman aged 35 to 49 with Graves' ophthalmopathy. Both conserved end residues are part of each CDR3. Where a row states a size, it is once, few, many or the class of an expanded clone; other rows omit it.

abundance: few; v_gene: TRBV5-5; CDR3aa: CASSLRQGALTGELFF
abundance: -; v_gene: TRBV3-1; CDR3aa: CASSQLGAGSPGLEDTRYF
abundance: many; v_gene: TRBV2; CDR3aa: CASSGGQTTNEKLFF
abundance: many; v_gene: TRBV28; CDR3aa: CATSSKDTQYF
abundance: few; v_gene: TRBV15; CDR3aa: CATSRDGLNTEAFF
abundance: -; v_gene: TRBV30; CDR3aa: CACTRGYTGELFF
abundance: many; v_gene: TRBV9; CDR3aa: CASSVAGSTNTEAFF
abundance: many; v_gene: TRBV10-3; CDR3aa: CAISARTETEAFF
abundance: -; v_gene: TRBV24-1; CDR3aa: CATSDPRTSGPSQETQYF
abundance: many; v_gene: TRBV7-9; CDR3aa: CASSFVGTGGEQYF
abundance: many; v_gene: TRBV20-1; CDR3aa: CSASHRLNEQYF
abundance: many; v_gene: TRBV7-9; CDR3aa: CASSSGTGGSFTSDTQYF
abundance: -; v_gene: TRBV6-4; CDR3aa: CASRDETQATNEKLFF